These T cell receptor beta chains were read from a single sample in a study of T cells after posttransplantation cyclophosphamide. Profiled with immunoSEQ multiplex PCR; TCRdb holds only in-frame clones, not every one. Of some 64,000 clones detected, around 93% appear once; the ten largest clones hold about 3%. The sequenced sample consisted of PBMCs. The origin of the receptors is a woman aged 25 to 39 in good health and a related stem cell transplant donor. CDR3s include the opening cysteine and the closing phenylalanine or tryptophan. D genes are given only for firm matches. Size tells how often a clone was seen (once, few, many) or the class of an expanded clone, and some rows leave it out.

abundance: once; v_gene: TRBV9; d_gene: TRBD2; j_gene: TRBJ2-3; CDR3nt: TGTGCCAGCAGCCGGGGACTAGCGGGGGGCGTAGGGTATTTT; CDR3aa: CASSRGLAGGVGYF
abundance: NA; v_gene: TRBV28; d_gene: NA; j_gene: TRBJ1-4; CDR3nt: TGTGCCAGCATCCCGACCGGGTATAATGAAAAACTGTTTTTT; CDR3aa: CASIPTGYNEKLFF
abundance: NA; v_gene: TRBV10-3; d_gene: NA; j_gene: TRBJ2-2; CDR3nt: TGTGCCATCAGCCAGGGGAACACCGGGGAGCTGTTTTTT; CDR3aa: CAISQGNTGELFF
abundance: NA; v_gene: TRBV5-1; d_gene: NA; j_gene: TRBJ1-3; CDR3nt: TGCGCCAGCAGCTGGGGGGCCCAGAGCTCTGGAAACACCATATATTTT; CDR3aa: CASSWGAQSSGNTIYF
abundance: NA; v_gene: TRBV7-2; d_gene: NA; j_gene: TRBJ2-3; CDR3nt: TGTGCCAGCAGCTTAAGGGTAGATACGCAGTATTTT; CDR3aa: CASSLRVDTQYF
abundance: NA; v_gene: TRBV5-6; d_gene: NA; j_gene: TRBJ1-5; CDR3nt: TGTGCCAGCAGCCCCATGGCGGGAGATCAGCCCCAGCATTTT; CDR3aa: CASSPMAGDQPQHF
abundance: NA; v_gene: TRBV5-6; d_gene: NA; j_gene: TRBJ1-5; CDR3nt: TGTGCCAGCAGCTTGGGTACAGACTCGTATAGCAATCAGCCCCAGCATTTT; CDR3aa: CASSLGTDSYSNQPQHF
abundance: NA; v_gene: TRBV7-8; d_gene: TRBD2; j_gene: TRBJ2-5; CDR3nt: TGTGCCAGCAGCTTAGGCCAGCGGGGGAAGGCCCAGTACTTC; CDR3aa: CASSLGQRGKAQYF
abundance: NA; v_gene: TRBV15; d_gene: NA; j_gene: TRBJ2-6; CDR3nt: TGTGCCACCAGCAAGTCGGGGGTCGGGATAACCTCTGGGGCCAACGTCCTGACTTTC; CDR3aa: CATSKSGVGITSGANVLTF
abundance: NA; v_gene: TRBV9; d_gene: TRBD1; j_gene: TRBJ1-1; CDR3nt: TGTGCCAGCAGCGTAGACGGACAGGGTTCCACTGAAGCTTTCTTT; CDR3aa: CASSVDGQGSTEAFF
abundance: NA; v_gene: TRBV30; d_gene: NA; j_gene: TRBJ1-2; CDR3nt: TGTGCCTGGAGTGGTTCCCCCTATGGCTACACCTTC; CDR3aa: CAWSGSPYGYTF
abundance: NA; v_gene: TRBV2; d_gene: NA; j_gene: TRBJ1-2; CDR3nt: TGTGCCAGCAGTAAGGACACCTCTAACTATGGCTACACCTTC; CDR3aa: CASSKDTSNYGYTF
abundance: NA; v_gene: TRBV6-6; d_gene: NA; j_gene: TRBJ1-2; CDR3nt: TGTGCCAGCAGAGAGCGACAGGCTAACGCCTATGGCTACACCTTC; CDR3aa: CASRERQANAYGYTF
abundance: NA; v_gene: TRBV2; d_gene: NA; j_gene: TRBJ1-1; CDR3nt: TGTGCCAGCATTTGGGCCACTAACACTGAAGCTTTCTTT; CDR3aa: CASIWATNTEAFF
abundance: NA; v_gene: TRBV18; d_gene: NA; j_gene: TRBJ1-1; CDR3nt: TGTGCCAGCTCATCACAAGCAGGGATTGAAGCTTTCTTT; CDR3aa: CASSSQAGIEAFF
abundance: NA; v_gene: TRBV2; d_gene: NA; j_gene: TRBJ1-5; CDR3nt: TGTGCCAGCGGGGGGACGCAGCCCCAGCATTTT; CDR3aa: CASGGTQPQHF
abundance: once; v_gene: TRBV7-9; d_gene: NA; j_gene: TRBJ1-4; CDR3nt: TGTGCCCTAGACTCTGCAACTAATGAAAAACTGTTTTTT; CDR3aa: CALDSATNEKLFF
abundance: NA; v_gene: TRBV10-1; d_gene: NA; j_gene: TRBJ2-3; CDR3nt: TGCGCCAGCAGTGAGTCTCCGGGGCTCACAGATACGCAGTATTTT; CDR3aa: CASSESPGLTDTQYF
abundance: once; v_gene: TRBV2; d_gene: TRBD2; j_gene: TRBJ2-7; CDR3nt: TGTGCCAGCGGGGAGGGCATCGGCGAGCAGTACTTC; CDR3aa: CASGEGIGEQYF
abundance: NA; v_gene: TRBV7-3; d_gene: NA; j_gene: TRBJ2-1; CDR3nt: TGTGCCAGCAGCTTAAATGGACAAGGGAGCTACAATGAGCAGTTCTTC; CDR3aa: CASSLNGQGSYNEQFF
abundance: NA; v_gene: TRBV25-1; d_gene: NA; j_gene: TRBJ1-1; CDR3nt: TGTGCCAGTATCAGTTCGGGGGCGGGTACTGAAGCTTTCTTT; CDR3aa: CASISSGAGTEAFF
abundance: NA; v_gene: TRBV28; d_gene: NA; j_gene: TRBJ2-7; CDR3nt: TGTGCCAGCAGTTTAGACTACTCTATAACCTACGAGCAGTACTTC; CDR3aa: CASSLDYSITYEQYF
abundance: NA; v_gene: TRBV6-6; d_gene: NA; j_gene: TRBJ2-7; CDR3nt: TGTGCCAGCAGCGAACCGGGACGACGGCCCTACGAGCAGTACTTC; CDR3aa: CASSEPGRRPYEQYF
abundance: NA; v_gene: TRBV18; d_gene: NA; j_gene: TRBJ2-1; CDR3nt: TGTGCCAGCTCACCCAGCCGGACACAGGCCGTAAACAATGAGCAGTTCTTC; CDR3aa: CASSPSRTQAVNNEQFF
abundance: NA; v_gene: TRBV15; d_gene: TRBD1; j_gene: TRBJ1-1; CDR3nt: TGTGCCACCATCCAAAATCCCGGGACAGTGACTGAAGCTTTCTTT; CDR3aa: CATIQNPGTVTEAFF
abundance: NA; v_gene: TRBV19; d_gene: NA; j_gene: TRBJ2-1; CDR3nt: TGTGCCAGTAGTATTACAGGGAACCCTTACAATGAGCAGTTCTTC; CDR3aa: CASSITGNPYNEQFF
abundance: NA; v_gene: TRBV9; d_gene: NA; j_gene: TRBJ1-2; CDR3nt: TGTGCCAGCAGCGTAGGCGTAACCTACACCTTC; CDR3aa: CASSVGVTYTF
abundance: NA; v_gene: TRBV4-3; d_gene: NA; j_gene: TRBJ1-1; CDR3nt: TGCGCCAGCAGCCAACAGAGGGTCACTGAAGCTTTCTTT; CDR3aa: CASSQQRVTEAFF
abundance: NA; v_gene: TRBV19; d_gene: NA; j_gene: TRBJ2-7; CDR3nt: TGTGCCAGTAGCTATCGGGACGGTGCCTACGAGCAGTACTTC; CDR3aa: CASSYRDGAYEQYF